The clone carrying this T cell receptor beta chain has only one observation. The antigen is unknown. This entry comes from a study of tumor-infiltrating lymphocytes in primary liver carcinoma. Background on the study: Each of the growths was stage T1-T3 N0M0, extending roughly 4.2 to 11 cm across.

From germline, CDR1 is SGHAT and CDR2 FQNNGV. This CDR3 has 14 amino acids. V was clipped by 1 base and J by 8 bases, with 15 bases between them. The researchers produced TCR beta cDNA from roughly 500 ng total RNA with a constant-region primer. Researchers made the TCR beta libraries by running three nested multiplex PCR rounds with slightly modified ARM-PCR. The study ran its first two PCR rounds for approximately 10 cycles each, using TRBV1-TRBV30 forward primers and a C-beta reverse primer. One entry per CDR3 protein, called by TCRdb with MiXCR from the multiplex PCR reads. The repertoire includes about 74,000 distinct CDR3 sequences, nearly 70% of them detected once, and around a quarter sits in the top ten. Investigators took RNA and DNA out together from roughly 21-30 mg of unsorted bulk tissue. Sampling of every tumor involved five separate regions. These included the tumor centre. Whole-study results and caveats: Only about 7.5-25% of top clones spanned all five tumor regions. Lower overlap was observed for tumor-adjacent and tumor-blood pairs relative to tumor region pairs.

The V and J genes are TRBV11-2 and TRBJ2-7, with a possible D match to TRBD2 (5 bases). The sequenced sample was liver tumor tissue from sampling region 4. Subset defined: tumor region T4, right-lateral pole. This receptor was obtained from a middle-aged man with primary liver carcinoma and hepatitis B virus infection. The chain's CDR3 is CASSLASRRTKQYF. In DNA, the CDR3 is TGTGCCAGCAGCTTAGCTAGCCGGAGGACCAAGCAGTACTTC.